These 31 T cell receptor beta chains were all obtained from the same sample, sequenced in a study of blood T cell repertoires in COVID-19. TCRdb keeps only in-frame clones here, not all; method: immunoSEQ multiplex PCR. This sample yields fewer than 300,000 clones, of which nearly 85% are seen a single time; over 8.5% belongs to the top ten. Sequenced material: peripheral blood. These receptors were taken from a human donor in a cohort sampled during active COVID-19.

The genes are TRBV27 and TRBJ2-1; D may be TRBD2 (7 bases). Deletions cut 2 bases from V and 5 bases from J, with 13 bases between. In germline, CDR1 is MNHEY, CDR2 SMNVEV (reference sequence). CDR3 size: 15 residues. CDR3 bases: TGTGCCAGCAGTTTAGCCCGCGGGGGCCACAATGAGCAGTTCTTC. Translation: CASSLARGGHNEQFF.

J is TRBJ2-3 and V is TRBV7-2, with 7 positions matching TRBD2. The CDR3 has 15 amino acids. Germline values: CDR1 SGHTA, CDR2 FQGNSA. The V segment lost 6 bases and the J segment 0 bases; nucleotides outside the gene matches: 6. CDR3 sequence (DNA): TGTGCCAGCAGGGGGGGGTTATCTAGCACAGATACGCAGTATTTT. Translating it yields CASRGGLSSTDTQYF.

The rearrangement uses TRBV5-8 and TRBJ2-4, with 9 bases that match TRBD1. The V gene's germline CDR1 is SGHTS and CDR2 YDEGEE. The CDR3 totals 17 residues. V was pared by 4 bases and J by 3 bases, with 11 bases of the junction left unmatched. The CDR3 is CASSAYRGLNGKNIQYF. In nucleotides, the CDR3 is TGTGCCAGCAGCGCCTACAGGGGGCTAAATGGCAAAAACATTCAGTACTTC.

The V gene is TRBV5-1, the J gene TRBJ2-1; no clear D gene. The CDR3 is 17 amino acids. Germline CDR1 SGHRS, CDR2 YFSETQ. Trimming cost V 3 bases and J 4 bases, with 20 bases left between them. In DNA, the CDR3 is TGCGCCAGCAGCTCATCACCCCTTATCGCGGTTTACAATGAGCAGTTCTTC. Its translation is CASSSSPLIAVYNEQFF.

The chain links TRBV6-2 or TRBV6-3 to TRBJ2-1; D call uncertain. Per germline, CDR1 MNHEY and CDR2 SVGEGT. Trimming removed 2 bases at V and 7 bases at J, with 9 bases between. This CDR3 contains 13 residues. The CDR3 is CASSYGRKNEQFF. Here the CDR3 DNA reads TGTGCCAGCAGTTACGGCAGGAAGAATGAGCAGTTCTTC.

The CDR3 reads CSALQGVQYF. The CDR3 nucleotides read TGCAGCGCCCTACAGGGTGTGCAGTACTTC. The chain recombines TRBV29-1 with TRBJ2-7, with D possibly TRBD1 on 6 matching bases. In germline, CDR1 is SQVTM, CDR2 ANQGSEA. V lost 7 bases, J lost 9 bases, and 13 bases lay in between. The CDR3 length is 10 residues.

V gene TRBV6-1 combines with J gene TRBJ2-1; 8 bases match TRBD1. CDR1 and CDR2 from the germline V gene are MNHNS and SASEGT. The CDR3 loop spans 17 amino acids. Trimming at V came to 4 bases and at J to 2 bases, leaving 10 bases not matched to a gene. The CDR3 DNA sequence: TGTGCCAGCAGTGGGGACAGGTCGGTTCTCCCCTACAATGAGCAGTTCTTC. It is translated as CASSGDRSVLPYNEQFF.

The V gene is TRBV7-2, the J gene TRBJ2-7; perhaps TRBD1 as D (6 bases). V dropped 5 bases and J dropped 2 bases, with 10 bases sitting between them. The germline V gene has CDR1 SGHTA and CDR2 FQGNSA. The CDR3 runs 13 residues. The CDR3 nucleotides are TGTGCCAGCAGCAGGGACACGCCCTACGAGCAGTACTTC. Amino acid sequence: CASSRDTPYEQYF.

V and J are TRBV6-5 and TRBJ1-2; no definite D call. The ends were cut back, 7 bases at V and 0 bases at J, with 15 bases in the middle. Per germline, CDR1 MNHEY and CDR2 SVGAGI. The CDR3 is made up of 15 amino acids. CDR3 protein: CASNEPQLANYGYTF. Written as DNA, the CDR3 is TGTGCCAGCAACGAACCACAGTTAGCTAACTATGGCTACACCTTC.

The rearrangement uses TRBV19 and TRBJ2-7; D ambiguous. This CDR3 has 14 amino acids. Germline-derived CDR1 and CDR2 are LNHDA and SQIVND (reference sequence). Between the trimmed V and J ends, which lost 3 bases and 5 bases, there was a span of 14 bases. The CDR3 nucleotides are TGTGCCAGTAGTATTTCCCCCAGGATCAACGAGCAGTACTTC. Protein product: CASSISPRINEQYF.

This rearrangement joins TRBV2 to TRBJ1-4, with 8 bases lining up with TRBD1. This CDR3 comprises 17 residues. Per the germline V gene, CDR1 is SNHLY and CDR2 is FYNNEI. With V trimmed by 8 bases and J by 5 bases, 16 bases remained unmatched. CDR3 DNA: TGTGCCAGCGTCCGGGACAGGCTCGGTGCTGAGAATGAAAAACTGTTTTTT. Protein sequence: CASVRDRLGAENEKLFF.

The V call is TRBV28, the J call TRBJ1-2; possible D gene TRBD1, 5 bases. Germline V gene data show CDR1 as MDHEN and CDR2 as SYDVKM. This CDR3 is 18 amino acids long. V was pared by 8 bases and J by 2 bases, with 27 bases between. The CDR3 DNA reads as TGTGCCAGCCGGGCGGTGTCGGGCGGCCAAGGGGCCAACTATGGCTACACCTTC. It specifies CASRAVSGGQGANYGYTF.

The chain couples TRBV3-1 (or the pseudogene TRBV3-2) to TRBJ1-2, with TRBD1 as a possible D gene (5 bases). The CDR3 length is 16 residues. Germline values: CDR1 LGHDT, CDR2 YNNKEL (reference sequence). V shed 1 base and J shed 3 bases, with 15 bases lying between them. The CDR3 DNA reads TGTGCCAGCAGCCAAGTGGAAAGGGGACTCCACTATGGCTACACCTTC. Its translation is CASSQVERGLHYGYTF.

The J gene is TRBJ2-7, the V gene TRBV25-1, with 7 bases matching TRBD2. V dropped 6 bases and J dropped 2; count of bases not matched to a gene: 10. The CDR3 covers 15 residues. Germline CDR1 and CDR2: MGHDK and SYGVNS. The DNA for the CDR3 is TGTGCCAGCAGCTATCCCAGGGCGGGGGCCTACGAGCAGTACTTC. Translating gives CASSYPRAGAYEQYF.

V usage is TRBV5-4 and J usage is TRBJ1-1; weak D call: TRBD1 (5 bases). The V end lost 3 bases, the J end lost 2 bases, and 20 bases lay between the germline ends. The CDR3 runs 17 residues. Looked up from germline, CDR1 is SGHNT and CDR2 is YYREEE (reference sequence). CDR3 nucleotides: TGTGCCAGCAGCTCGTATGGACAAGAAGCGCGAAACACTGAAGCTTTCTTT. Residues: CASSSYGQEARNTEAFF.

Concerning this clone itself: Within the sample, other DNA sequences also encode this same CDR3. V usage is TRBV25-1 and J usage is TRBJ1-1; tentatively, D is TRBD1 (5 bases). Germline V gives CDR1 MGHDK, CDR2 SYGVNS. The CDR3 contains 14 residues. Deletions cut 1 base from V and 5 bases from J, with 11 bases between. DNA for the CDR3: TGTGCCAGCAGTGAATGGGGGGGAGGGACTGAAGCTTTCTTT. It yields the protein CASSEWGGGTEAFF.

The CDR3 reads CASSLADGDSYNEQFF. For the CDR3, the DNA is TGCGCCAGCAGCCTAGCGGACGGCGACTCCTACAATGAGCAGTTCTTC. The chain combines TRBV4-1 with TRBJ2-1; the D gene is possibly TRBD2 (6 bases). This CDR3 contains 16 residues. Germline-derived CDR1 and CDR2 are MGHRA and YSYEKL. The germline V and J ends were trimmed by 4 bases and 0 bases, with 13 bases remaining between them.

DNA for the CDR3: TGTGCCAGCAGCAGGGGGGGCCCGAACACCGGGGAGCTGTTTTTT. It encodes CASSRGGPNTGELFF. The rearrangement links TRBV5-4 to TRBJ2-2; D perhaps matches TRBD2 (7 bases). Trimming removed 4 bases at V and 0 bases at J, with 10 bases between. The CDR3 is 15 residues long. The germline V gene has CDR1 SGHNT and CDR2 YYREEE (reference sequence). Supplemented by reference TRBV5-4 and TRBJ2-2, the full variable domain reads ETGVTQSPTHLIKTRGQQVTLRCSSQSGHNTVSWYQQALGQGPQFIFQYYREEENGRGNFPPRFSGLQFPNYSSELNVNALELDDSALYLCASSRGGPNTGELFFGEGSRLTVL.

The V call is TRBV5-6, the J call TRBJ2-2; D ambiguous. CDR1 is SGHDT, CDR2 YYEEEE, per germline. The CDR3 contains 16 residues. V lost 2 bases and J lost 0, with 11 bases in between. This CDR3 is CASSLSSVSNTGELFF. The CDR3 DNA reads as TGTGCCAGCAGCTTATCCTCGGTTTCGAACACCGGGGAGCTGTTTTTT.

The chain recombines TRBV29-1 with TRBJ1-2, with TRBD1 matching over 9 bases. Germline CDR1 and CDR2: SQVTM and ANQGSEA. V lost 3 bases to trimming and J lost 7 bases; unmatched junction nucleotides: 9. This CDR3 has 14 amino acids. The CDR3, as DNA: TGCAGCGTTGACCCCGGACAGGGGAAGAGTGGCTACACCTTC. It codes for CSVDPGQGKSGYTF.

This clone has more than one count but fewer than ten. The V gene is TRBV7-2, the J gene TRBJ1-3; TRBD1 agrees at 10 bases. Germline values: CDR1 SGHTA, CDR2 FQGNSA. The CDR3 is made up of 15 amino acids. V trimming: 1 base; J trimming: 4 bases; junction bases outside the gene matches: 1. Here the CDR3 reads CASSLGTGGGNTIYF. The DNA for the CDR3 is TGTGCCAGCAGCTTAGGGACAGGGGGAGGAAACACCATATATTTT.

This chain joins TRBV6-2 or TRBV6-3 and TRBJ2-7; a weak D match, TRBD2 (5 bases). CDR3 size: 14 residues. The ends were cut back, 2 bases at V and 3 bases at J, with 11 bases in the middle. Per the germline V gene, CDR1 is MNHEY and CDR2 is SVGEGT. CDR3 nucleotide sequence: TGTGCCAGCAGTTACGGACTGGCGTACTACGAGCAGTACTTC. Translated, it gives CASSYGLAYYEQYF.

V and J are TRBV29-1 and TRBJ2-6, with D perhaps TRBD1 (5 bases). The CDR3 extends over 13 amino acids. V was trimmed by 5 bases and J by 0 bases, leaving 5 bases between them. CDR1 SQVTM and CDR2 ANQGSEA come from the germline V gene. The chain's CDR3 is CSVTGSGANVLTF. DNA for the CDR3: TGCAGCGTTACAGGCTCTGGGGCCAACGTCCTGACTTTC.

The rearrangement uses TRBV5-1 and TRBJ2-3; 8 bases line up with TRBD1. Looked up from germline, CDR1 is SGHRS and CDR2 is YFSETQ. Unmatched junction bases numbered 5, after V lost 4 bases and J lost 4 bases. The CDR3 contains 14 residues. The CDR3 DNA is TGCGCCAGCAGCCGACAGGGGCAAGCAGATACGCAGTATTTT. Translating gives CASSRQGQADTQYF.

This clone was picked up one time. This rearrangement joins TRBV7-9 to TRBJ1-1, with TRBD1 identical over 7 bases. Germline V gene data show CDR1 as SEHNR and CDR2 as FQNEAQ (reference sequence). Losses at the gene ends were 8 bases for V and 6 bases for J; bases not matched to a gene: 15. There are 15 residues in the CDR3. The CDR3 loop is CASGIPGQRPPEAFF. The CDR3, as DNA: TGTGCCAGCGGAATTCCGGGACAGCGGCCCCCTGAAGCTTTCTTT.

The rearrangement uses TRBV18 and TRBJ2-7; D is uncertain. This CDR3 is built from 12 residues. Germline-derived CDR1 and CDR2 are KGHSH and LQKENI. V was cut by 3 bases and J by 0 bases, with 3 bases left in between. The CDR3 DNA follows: TGTGCCAGCTCACCCCACTCCTACGAGCAGTACTTC. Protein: CASSPHSYEQYF. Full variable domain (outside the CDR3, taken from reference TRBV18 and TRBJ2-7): NAGVMQNPRHLVRRRGQEARLRCSPMKGHSHVYWYRQLPEEGLKFMVYLQKENIIDESGMPKERFSAEFPKEGPSILRIQQVVRGDSAAYFCASSPHSYEQYFGPGTRLTVT.

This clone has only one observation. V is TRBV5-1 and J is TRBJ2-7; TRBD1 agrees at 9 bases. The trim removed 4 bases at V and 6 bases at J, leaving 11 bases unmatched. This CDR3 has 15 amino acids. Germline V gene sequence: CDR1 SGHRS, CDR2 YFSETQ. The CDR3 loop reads CASSAEQGAWGEQYF. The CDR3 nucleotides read TGCGCCAGCAGCGCCGAACAGGGGGCCTGGGGCGAGCAGTACTTC.

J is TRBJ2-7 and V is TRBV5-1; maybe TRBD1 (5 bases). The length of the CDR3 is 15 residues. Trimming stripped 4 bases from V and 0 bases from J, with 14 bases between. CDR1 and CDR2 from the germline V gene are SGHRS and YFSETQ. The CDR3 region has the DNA TGCGCCAGCAGCATAGACCGACAGAGCTCCTACGAGCAGTACTTC. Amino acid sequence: CASSIDRQSSYEQYF.

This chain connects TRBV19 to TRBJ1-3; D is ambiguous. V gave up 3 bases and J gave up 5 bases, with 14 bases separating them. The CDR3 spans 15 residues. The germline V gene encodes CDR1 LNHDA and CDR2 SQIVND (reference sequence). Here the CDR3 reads CASSIAGSQRNTIYF. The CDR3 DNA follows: TGTGCCAGTAGTATTGCAGGCTCTCAAAGAAACACCATATATTTT. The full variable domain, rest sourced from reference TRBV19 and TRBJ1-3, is DGGITQSPKYLFRKEGQNVTLSCEQNLNHDAMYWYRQDPGQGLRLIYYSQIVNDFQKGDIAEGYSVSREKKESFPLTVTSAQKNPTAFYLCASSIAGSQRNTIYFGEGSWLTVV.

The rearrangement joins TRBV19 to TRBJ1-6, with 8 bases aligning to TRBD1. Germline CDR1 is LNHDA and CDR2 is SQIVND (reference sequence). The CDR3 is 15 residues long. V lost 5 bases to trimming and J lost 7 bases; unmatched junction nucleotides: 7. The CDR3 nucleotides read TGTGCCAGTAGTGCGGGACAGGCTCGAAATTCACCCCTCCACTTT. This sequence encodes CASSAGQARNSPLHF.

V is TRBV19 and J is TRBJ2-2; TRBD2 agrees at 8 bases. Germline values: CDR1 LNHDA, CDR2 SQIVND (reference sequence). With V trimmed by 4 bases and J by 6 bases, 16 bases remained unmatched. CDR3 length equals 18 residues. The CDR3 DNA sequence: TGTGCCAGTAGTACTACGGGACTAGTCATTACTTCCGCCGGGGAGCTGTTTTTT. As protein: CASSTTGLVITSAGELFF.